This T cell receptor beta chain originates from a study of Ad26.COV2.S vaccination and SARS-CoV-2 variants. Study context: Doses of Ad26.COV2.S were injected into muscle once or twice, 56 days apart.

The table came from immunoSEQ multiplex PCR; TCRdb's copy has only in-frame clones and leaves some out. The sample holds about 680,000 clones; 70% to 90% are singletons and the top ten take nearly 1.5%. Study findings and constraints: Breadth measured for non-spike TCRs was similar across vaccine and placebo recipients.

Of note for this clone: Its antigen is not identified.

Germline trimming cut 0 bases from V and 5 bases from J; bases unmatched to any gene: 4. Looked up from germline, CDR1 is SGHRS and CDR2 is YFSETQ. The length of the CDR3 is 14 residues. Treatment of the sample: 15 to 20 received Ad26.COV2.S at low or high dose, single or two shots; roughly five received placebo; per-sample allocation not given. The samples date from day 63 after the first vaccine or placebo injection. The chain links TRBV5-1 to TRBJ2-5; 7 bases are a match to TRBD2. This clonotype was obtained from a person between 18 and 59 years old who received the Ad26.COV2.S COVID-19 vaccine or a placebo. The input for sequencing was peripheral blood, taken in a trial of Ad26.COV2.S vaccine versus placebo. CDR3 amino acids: CASSLGSGEETQYF. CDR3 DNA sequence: TGCGCCAGCAGCTTGGGAAGCGGGGAGGAGACCCAGTACTTC.